This paragraph covers one T cell receptor (beta chain) sequence. This sample was included in a study of cytomegalovirus exposure and HLA in healthy donors. The assay was immunoSEQ multiplex PCR, and TCRdb's table has in-frame clones only and misses some. The sample holds 75,000 to 90,000 clones, around 95% seen once. The CDR3 extends over 14 amino acids. Looked up from germline, CDR1 is SGHTA and CDR2 is FQGNSA. V trimming: 5 bases; J trimming: 8 bases; junction bases outside the gene matches: 9. The source material was PBMCs. The receptor was derived from a woman aged 18-35 years in good health and CMV-seronegative. The genes are TRBV7-2 and TRBJ2-1; TRBD1 matches 7 bases. CDR3 sequence: CASSPGQPGDEQFF. In nucleotides, the CDR3 is TGTGCCAGCAGCCCGGGACAGCCAGGCGATGAGCAGTTCTTC. Combining the CDR3 with reference TRBV7-2 and TRBJ2-1 gives the whole variable domain GAGVSQSPSNKVTEKGKDVELRCDPISGHTALYWYRQSLGQGLEFLIYFQGNSAPDKSGLPSDRFSAERTGGSVSTLTIQRTQQEDSAVYLCASSPGQPGDEQFFGPGTRLTVL.